This TCR beta chain was sequenced during a study of blood T cell repertoires in COVID-19. In the study overall: T cells, B-cell-depleted T cells, or PBMCs supplied cDNA or gDNA.

TCRdb's copy holds only in-frame clones and misses some; the assay was immunoSEQ multiplex PCR. This table holds 180,000 or so clones, 80% to 90% found once. Sequences were obtained from peripheral blood. This clonotype was sampled from a man aged 60 to 75 with acute or convalescent COVID-19.

CDR3 amino acids: CAWRSGTRGYTF. CDR3 coding DNA: TGTGCCTGGAGATCGGGAACCAGGGGCTACACCTTC. This rearrangement joins TRBV30 to TRBJ1-2; no clear D. Germline V gene sequence: CDR1 GTSNPN, CDR2 SVGIG (reference sequence). V lost 3 bases and J 8 bases, leaving 13 bases between the germline ends. CDR3 length: 12 amino acids.